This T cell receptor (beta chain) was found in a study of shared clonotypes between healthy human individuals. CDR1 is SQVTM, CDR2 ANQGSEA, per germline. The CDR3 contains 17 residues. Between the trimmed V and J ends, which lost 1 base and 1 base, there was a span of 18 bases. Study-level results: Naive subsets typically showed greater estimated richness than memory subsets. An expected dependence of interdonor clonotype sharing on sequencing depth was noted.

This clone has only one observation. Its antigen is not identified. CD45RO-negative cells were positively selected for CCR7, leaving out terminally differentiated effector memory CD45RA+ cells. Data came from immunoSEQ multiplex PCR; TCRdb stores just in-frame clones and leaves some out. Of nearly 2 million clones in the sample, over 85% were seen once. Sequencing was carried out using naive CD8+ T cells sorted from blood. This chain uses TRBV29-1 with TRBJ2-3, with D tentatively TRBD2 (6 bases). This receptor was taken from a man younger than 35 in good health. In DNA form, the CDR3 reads TGCAGCGTTGAAGGGGAGGAGGGTCAGGTTGGCACAGATACGCAGTATTTT. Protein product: CSVEGEEGQVGTDTQYF.